One sample yielded the 20 T cell receptor beta chains listed below, sequenced in a study of blood T cell repertoires in COVID-19. Data came from immunoSEQ multiplex PCR; TCRdb stores just in-frame clones and leaves some out. The data hold roughly 300,000 clones, with about 90% observed a single time. Sequenced sample: peripheral blood. Source of these receptors: a woman aged 40 to 50 who had recovered from COVID-19.

The J gene is TRBJ1-2, the V gene TRBV10-1; perhaps TRBD1 as D (5 bases). Germline-derived CDR1 and CDR2 are WNHNN and SYGVQD (reference sequence). The CDR3 length is 15 residues. V shed 0 bases and J shed 2 bases, with 10 bases lying between them. The CDR3 nucleotides are TGCGCCAGCAGTGAGTCGGGGCAGTTGAACTATGGCTACACCTTC. Encoded protein: CASSESGQLNYGYTF.

This rearrangement joins TRBV19 to TRBJ1-6; 12 bases fit TRBD1. CDR1 and CDR2 (germline): LNHDA, SQIVND (reference sequence). The CDR3 loop spans 16 amino acids. Unmatched junction bases numbered 7, after V lost 3 bases and J lost 10 bases. The DNA of the CDR3 is TGTGCCAGTAGTATTGTTGGGACAGGGGGCAACTCACCCCTCCACTTT. This encodes CASSIVGTGGNSPLHF.

This clone appeared once. The chain uses TRBV15 and TRBJ1-2, with 9 bases matching TRBD1. The CDR3 has 16 residues. Germline V lookup: CDR1 LNHNV, CDR2 YYDKDF (reference sequence). V lost 1 base and J lost 7; bases outside the gene matches: 10. The CDR3 bases are TGTGCCACCAGCAGAGTTGAGACAGGGGGTACGCGTGGCTACACCTTC. It translates to CATSRVETGGTRGYTF. The full variable domain, in which reference TRBV15 and TRBJ1-2 provide the parts outside the CDR3, is DAMVIQNPRYQVTQFGKPVTLSCSQTLNHNVMYWYQQKSSQAPKLLFHYYDKDFNNEADTPDNFQSRRPNTSFCFLDIRSPGLGDTAMYLCATSRVETGGTRGYTFGSGTRLTVV.

The genes are TRBV6-5 and TRBJ2-7, with a possible D match to TRBD1 (5 bases). Trimming stripped 7 bases from V and 4 bases from J, with 14 bases between. Per germline, CDR1 MNHEY and CDR2 SVGAGI. The CDR3 covers 13 residues. CDR3 sequence reads: CASISGRAYEQYF. CDR3 in DNA: TGTGCCAGCATAAGTGGCAGGGCGTACGAGCAGTACTTC.

The chain has TRBV6-5 and TRBJ2-7, with D possibly being TRBD2 (5 bases). V was pared by 0 bases and J by 6 bases, with 6 bases between. The germline V gene has CDR1 MNHEY and CDR2 SVGAGI. The CDR3 extends over 12 amino acids. The CDR3 region is CASSYSGGEQYF. In DNA form, the CDR3 reads TGTGCCAGCAGTTACTCCGGAGGCGAGCAGTACTTC.

In this sample, this clone turned up a few times. The genes are TRBV6-5 and TRBJ1-6; D unresolved. The CDR3 is made up of 13 amino acids. Germline-derived CDR1 and CDR2 are MNHEY and SVGAGI. V lost 7 bases to trimming and J lost 9 bases, with 13 bases between them. CDR3 nucleotide sequence: TGTGCCAGCACCGACTTGGGTGGTTCACCCCTCCACTTT. Encoded protein: CASTDLGGSPLHF.

The chain carries TRBV4-1 and TRBJ1-2; a weak D match, TRBD1 (5 bases). The CDR3 loop spans 15 amino acids. Germline values: CDR1 MGHRA, CDR2 YSYEKL. V dropped 1 base and J dropped 6 bases, with 15 bases sitting between them. In DNA form, the CDR3 reads TGCGCCAGCAGCCAAGCGAACAGGCCGGGGGATGGCTACACCTTC. This encodes CASSQANRPGDGYTF.

This sequence joins TRBV14 and TRBJ1-1; no reliable D call. The V and J ends lost 1 base and 3 bases respectively, with 6 bases between them. This CDR3 contains 13 residues. From germline, CDR1 is SGHDN and CDR2 FVKESK. The CDR3 coding sequence is TGTGCCAGCAGCCAAGCCAGTCACACTGAAGCTTTCTTT. The encoded protein is CASSQASHTEAFF.

The chain combines TRBV5-6 with TRBJ2-7; D gene uncertain. The CDR3 covers 12 residues. Between the trimmed V and J ends, which lost 1 base and 5 bases, there was a span of 7 bases. CDR1 and CDR2 from the germline V gene are SGHDT and YYEEEE. The CDR3 protein is CASSLRQDEQYF. In DNA form, the CDR3 reads TGTGCCAGCAGCTTGAGGCAGGACGAGCAGTACTTC.

The chain combines TRBV19 with TRBJ2-1; 13 bases match TRBD2. J lost 8 bases, V lost 1 base, and 11 bases had no gene match. CDR1 and CDR2 from the germline V gene are LNHDA and SQIVND (reference sequence). The CDR3 length is 18 residues. The CDR3 sequence: CASSIGRTSGGLGDEQFF. In DNA form, the CDR3 reads TGTGCCAGTAGTATAGGTCGGACTAGCGGGGGCCTTGGGGATGAGCAGTTCTTC.

This chain uses TRBV10-3 with TRBJ1-5; 7 bases match TRBD1. The germline V gene encodes CDR1 ENHRY and CDR2 SYGVKD. With 4 bases clipped from V and 0 bases from J, the junction kept 6 bases outside the gene matches. The CDR3 has 16 residues. The DNA for the CDR3 is TGTGCCATCAGTGCCGGGACAGACTATAGCAATCAGCCCCAGCATTTT. Protein product: CAISAGTDYSNQPQHF.

CDR3 protein: CASRGQGHEAFF. The CDR3 nucleotides read TGCGCCAGCAGGGGACAGGGCCATGAAGCTTTCTTT. The chain employs TRBV10-2 and TRBJ1-1; 9 nucleotides match TRBD1. The CDR3 consists of 12 residues. Germline values: CDR1 WSHSY, CDR2 SAAADI. The V gene end was trimmed by 6 bases and the J gene end by 7 bases; junction bases not matched to a gene: 3.

V and J are TRBV2 and TRBJ2-7; D not resolved. Germline V gene sequence: CDR1 SNHLY, CDR2 FYNNEI. The V end was cut by 8 bases, the J end by 6 bases, with 11 bases between. This CDR3 contains 11 residues. The CDR3 DNA reads TGTGCCAGCCGATATTCCGGCGAGCAGTACTTC. Translated: CASRYSGEQYF. Supplemented by reference TRBV2 and TRBJ2-7, the full variable domain reads EPEVTQTPSHQVTQMGQEVILRCVPISNHLYFYWYRQILGQKVEFLVSFYNNEISEKSEIFDDQFSVERPDGSNFTLKIRSTKLEDSAMYFCASRYSGEQYFGPGTRLTVT.

V and J are TRBV30 and TRBJ1-1, with 8 bases fitting TRBD1. The CDR3 is made up of 11 amino acids. Germline lookup yields CDR1 GTSNPN and CDR2 SVGIG (reference sequence). As DNA, the CDR3 is TGTGGGACAGGGTTGAACACTGAAGCTTTCTTT. Amino acid sequence: CGTGLNTEAFF.

J is TRBJ2-7 and V is TRBV5-1; 8 bases are shared with TRBD1. Germline V gene data show CDR1 as SGHRS and CDR2 as YFSETQ. Trimming took 3 bases from V and 3 from J; bases not matched to a gene: 5. CDR3 length: 14 amino acids. The CDR3 DNA reads TGCGCCAGCAGCTGGACAGGGCTCCGCTACGAGCAGTACTTC. It specifies CASSWTGLRYEQYF. Full variable domain (rest looked up from reference TRBV5-1 and TRBJ2-7): KAGVTQTPRYLIKTRGQQVTLSCSPISGHRSVSWYQQTPGQGLQFLFEYFSETQRNKGNFPGRFSGRQFSNSRSEMNVSTLELGDSALYLCASSWTGLRYEQYFGPGTRLTVT.

The chain recombines TRBV30 with TRBJ2-2, with 10 bases that match TRBD1. CDR1 is GTSNPN, CDR2 SVGIG, per germline (reference sequence). V shed 2 bases and J 6 bases; nucleotides not matched to a gene: 9. This CDR3 has 16 amino acids. CDR3 nucleotide sequence: TGTGCCTGGAGTCCCCCGGGACAGGGGTTCCCCGGGGAGCTGTTTTTT. The encoded protein is CAWSPPGQGFPGELFF.

The chain couples TRBV7-8 to TRBJ1-1, with a weak D call TRBD1 (5 bases). The CDR3 covers 15 residues. Trimming shortened V by 2 bases and J by 0 bases, and 10 bases separated the two germline ends. Germline CDR1 SGHVS, CDR2 FQNEAQ. The CDR3 DNA reads TGTGCCAGCAGCTTATATTGGGGCATGAACACTGAAGCTTTCTTT. Its protein product is CASSLYWGMNTEAFF. Variable domain in full (rest from reference TRBV7-8 and TRBJ1-1): GAGVSQSPRYKVAKRGQDVALRCDPISGHVSLFWYQQALGQGPEFLTYFQNEAQLDKSGLPSDRFFAERPEGSVSTLKIQRTQQEDSAVYLCASSLYWGMNTEAFFGQGTRLTVV.

The chain couples TRBV3-1 (or the pseudogene TRBV3-2) to TRBJ2-3, with 8 bases fitting TRBD1. CDR3 size: 16 residues. V was pared by 3 bases and J by 6 bases, with 11 bases of the junction left unmatched. Germline V lookup: CDR1 LGHDT, CDR2 YNNKEL (reference sequence). Written as DNA, the CDR3 is TGTGCCAGCAGCCAGGGACGGACAGGGAATGTGGATACGCAGTATTTT. It yields the protein CASSQGRTGNVDTQYF.

This clone showed up just once. The chain employs TRBV4-3 and TRBJ2-7, with TRBD1 matching over 7 bases. After removal of 0 bases from V and 3 bases from J, the junction contained 8 bases not matched to a gene. CDR3 length: 16 residues. Germline V gives CDR1 LGHNA, CDR2 YSLEER. The CDR3 sequence: CASSQDLPGTVYEQYF. CDR3 DNA: TGCGCCAGCAGCCAAGATTTGCCGGGGACAGTCTACGAGCAGTACTTC.

This CDR3 is CASTMQGAGGGTQYF. The CDR3 DNA reads as TGTGCCAGCACGATGCAGGGGGCGGGTGGAGGGACGCAGTATTTT. The gene calls are TRBV2 and TRBJ2-3, with 8 positions matching TRBD1. The germline V gene has CDR1 SNHLY and CDR2 FYNNEI. This CDR3 contains 15 residues. V shed 7 bases, J shed 9 bases, and the junction held 15 bases outside the gene matches.